The clone carrying this T cell receptor beta chain was seen just once. The record originates from a study of cytomegalovirus exposure and HLA in healthy donors. Looking at the study overall: The 500 to 750 first-cohort repertoires and the 120 or so validation repertoires shared the same platform, a later analysis reported.

Germline CDR1 reads SGHAT; CDR2 reads FQDESV (reference sequence). This CDR3 is built from 14 residues. The trim removed 4 bases at V and 5 bases at J, leaving 6 bases unmatched. Clones were sequenced by immunoSEQ multiplex PCR, and TCRdb holds only the in-frame ones, with some missing. The sample lists approximately 150,000 clones, roughly 86% occurring once. The chain carries TRBV11-1 and TRBJ2-7; 9 bases line up with TRBD2. This clonotype originated in a young man in good health and CMV-seropositive. Sequencing used PBMCs. Written as DNA, the CDR3 is TGTGCCAGCAGCTCTCTTAGCGGGAGCCACGAGCAGTACTTC. This sequence encodes CASSSLSGSHEQYF.